One sample yielded the 24 T cell receptor beta chains listed below, sequenced in a study of blood T cell repertoires in COVID-19. Libraries were prepared by immunoSEQ multiplex PCR; TCRdb keeps only in-frame clonotypes and omits some of them. The sample holds about 130,000 clones, 80% to 85% seen once. The source material was PBMCs or T cells enriched from blood (not recorded which). Every receptor here comes from a man between 25 and 39 years old who had recovered from COVID-19.

The chain recombines TRBV5-1 with TRBJ2-5, with 8 bases lining up with TRBD1. CDR3 size: 14 residues. With V trimmed by 4 bases and J by 4 bases, 6 bases remained unmatched. Germline CDR1 SGHRS, CDR2 YFSETQ. Here the CDR3 DNA reads TGCGCCAGCAGCAGAAACGACAGGGGAGAGACCCAGTACTTC. Its translation: CASSRNDRGETQYF.

This chain uses TRBV29-1 with TRBJ1-1; no definite D call. The germline V gene encodes CDR1 SQVTM and CDR2 ANQGSEA. Trimming removed 7 bases at V and 4 bases at J, with 13 bases between. This CDR3 is built from 12 residues. The CDR3 spells CSAEDIFTEAFF. The CDR3 coding sequence is TGCAGCGCCGAAGATATTTTCACTGAAGCTTTCTTT. The full variable domain, completed using reference TRBV29-1 and TRBJ1-1, is SAVISQKPSRDICQRGTSLTIQCQVDSQVTMMFWYRQQPGQSLTLIATANQGSEATYESGFVIDKFPISRPNLTFSTLTVSNMSPEDSSIYLCSAEDIFTEAFFGQGTRLTVV.

The chain uses TRBV4-2 and TRBJ1-5, with D uncertain. Germline assignment: CDR1 LGHNA and CDR2 YNFKEQ. Trimming removed 4 bases at V and 2 bases at J, with 15 bases between. The CDR3 runs 16 residues. CDR3 residues: CASSPPGIVGNQPQHF. The DNA of the CDR3 is TGTGCCAGCAGCCCTCCCGGGATTGTCGGCAATCAGCCCCAGCATTTT.

The rearrangement joins TRBV5-1 to TRBJ1-2; 9 bases align to TRBD1. The CDR3 sequence is 16 residues long. CDR1 SGHRS and CDR2 YFSETQ come from the germline V gene. Trimming removed 0 bases from V and 7 bases from J; junction bases left unmatched: 10. The CDR3 region is CASSLALGTGRGGYTF. The DNA of the CDR3 is TGCGCCAGCAGCTTGGCTCTCGGGACAGGGAGAGGTGGCTACACCTTC.

The chain couples TRBV4-1 to TRBJ1-5; no firm D call. The V gene's germline CDR1 is MGHRA and CDR2 YSYEKL. V lost 1 base and J lost 6, with 7 bases in between. The CDR3 is made up of 13 amino acids. The CDR3 DNA is TGCGCCAGCAGCCAAGCCGGTGCTCAGCCCCAGCATTTT. Translation: CASSQAGAQPQHF.

V gene TRBV7-2 combines with J gene TRBJ2-1; maybe TRBD1 (6 bases). The CDR3 runs to 14 residues. Trimming removed 2 bases from V and 5 bases from J, with 10 bases in between. In germline, CDR1 is SGHTA, CDR2 FQGNSA. The CDR3 nucleotides read TGTGCCAGCAGCTTACCAGGGGACCACAATGAGCAGTTCTTC. Its translation is CASSLPGDHNEQFF. Variable domain in full (rest from reference TRBV7-2 and TRBJ2-1): GAGVSQSPSNKVTEKGKDVELRCDPISGHTALYWYRQSLGQGLEFLIYFQGNSAPDKSGLPSDRFSAERTGGSVSTLTIQRTQQEDSAVYLCASSLPGDHNEQFFGPGTRLTVL.

V gene TRBV11-3 combines with J gene TRBJ1-5; no reliable D call. Germline V gene sequence: CDR1 SGHNT, CDR2 YENEEA. The length of the CDR3 is 14 residues. The V gene lost 2 bases and the J gene lost 3 bases, with 8 bases spanning the gap. The chain's CDR3 is CASSLIQVNQPQHF. CDR3 bases: TGTGCCAGCAGCTTAATCCAGGTCAATCAGCCCCAGCATTTT.

This clone was observed a few times. V gene TRBV6-5 combines with J gene TRBJ2-4, with D maybe TRBD2 (5 bases). Germline V gives CDR1 MNHEY, CDR2 SVGAGI. V gave up 2 bases and J gave up 0 bases, with 11 bases separating them. The CDR3 covers 16 residues. The CDR3: CASSYGLPLAKNIQYF. The CDR3 DNA is TGTGCCAGCAGTTACGGACTCCCCTTAGCCAAAAACATTCAGTACTTC.

The chain couples TRBV11-2 to TRBJ2-2; 14 nucleotides agree with TRBD2. V lost 5 bases, J lost 3 bases, and 11 bases stayed unmatched. The CDR3 covers 19 residues. CDR1 is SGHAT and CDR2 is FQNNGV in the germline V gene. The CDR3 region has the DNA TGTGCCAGCAGCCCGAGATGGGGGACTAGCGGGAGCCACACCGGGGAGCTGTTTTTT. Its translation is CASSPRWGTSGSHTGELFF.

The chain links TRBV18 to TRBJ1-1; 9 bases line up with TRBD1. The length of the CDR3 is 12 residues. Trimming removed 6 bases from V and 7 bases from J; junction bases left unmatched: 3. The germline CDR1 and CDR2 sequences are KGHSH and LQKENI. CDR3 nucleotides: TGTGCCAGCTCTCAGGACAGGGGTGAAGCTTTCTTT. Its protein product is CASSQDRGEAFF.

This clone was picked up a small number of times. This chain links TRBV3-1 (or the pseudogene TRBV3-2) with TRBJ2-6, with 7 positions matching TRBD1. The CDR3 extends over 15 amino acids. From germline, CDR1 is LGHDT and CDR2 YNNKEL (reference sequence). V lost 4 bases to trimming and J lost 2 bases; unmatched junction nucleotides: 2. CDR3 amino acids: CASSPQGAGANVLTF. The CDR3 nucleotides are TGTGCCAGCAGCCCTCAGGGGGCTGGGGCCAACGTCCTGACTTTC.

For this clone: A junction boundary mismatches the germline segment, possibly from a read error. The rearrangement links TRBV27 to TRBJ2-5; D is uncertain. This CDR3 is built from 14 residues. Germline CDR1 is MNHEY and CDR2 is SMNVEV (reference sequence). This chain's CDR3 is CASSISQTGETQYF. In nucleotides, the CDR3 is TGTGCCAGCAGTATATCCCAGACCGGGGAGACCCAGTACTTC.

This clone occurred once. The chain carries TRBV5-4 and TRBJ2-2; 10 bases match TRBD2. The germline gives CDR1 SGHNT, CDR2 YYREEE (reference sequence). The CDR3 covers 15 residues. V lost 0 bases to trimming and J lost 4 bases; unmatched junction nucleotides: 0. The chain's CDR3 is CASSLGLAGTGELFF. Written as DNA, the CDR3 is TGTGCCAGCAGCTTGGGACTAGCGGGCACCGGGGAGCTGTTTTTT.

The rearrangement links TRBV25-1 to TRBJ2-4; TRBD2 agrees at 10 bases. The CDR3 length is 12 residues. V was clipped by 5 bases and J by 15 bases; unmatched bases: 7. Germline assignment: CDR1 MGHDK and CDR2 SYGVNS. The CDR3 DNA follows: TGTGCCAGCAGTAACCTAGCGGGAGTGGTGTACTTC. This encodes CASSNLAGVVYF. Combining the CDR3 with reference TRBV25-1 and TRBJ2-4 gives the whole variable domain EADIYQTPRYLVIGTGKKITLECSQTMGHDKMYWYQQDPGMELHLIHYSYGVNSTEKGDLSSESTVSRIRTEHFPLTLESARPSHTSQYLCASSNLAGVVYFGAGTRLSVL.

V and J are TRBV5-1 and TRBJ2-5, with 10 bases lining up with TRBD1. V lost 0 bases and J lost 2; bases outside the gene matches: 19. The CDR3 extends over 21 amino acids. Germline V gene data show CDR1 as SGHRS and CDR2 as YFSETQ. The CDR3 protein is CASSLDPGQGLLEPAQETQYF. CDR3 DNA: TGCGCCAGCAGCTTGGACCCGGGACAGGGGCTGCTAGAACCAGCGCAAGAGACCCAGTACTTC.

This clone has more than one count but fewer than ten. The chain links TRBV7-9 to TRBJ1-1; possibly TRBD1 for D (5 bases). Trimming removed 5 bases from V and 1 base from J, with 8 bases in between. The V gene's germline CDR1 is SEHNR and CDR2 FQNEAQ (reference sequence). The CDR3 runs 13 residues. Here the CDR3 DNA reads TGTGCCAGCAGCGAACAGGAGAACACTGAAGCTTTCTTT. Its translation: CASSEQENTEAFF.

The chain joins TRBV28 to TRBJ2-4, with no clear D. Looked up from germline, CDR1 is MDHEN and CDR2 is SYDVKM. CDR3 length equals 15 residues. Trimming stripped 2 bases from V and 0 bases from J, with 8 bases between. As DNA, the CDR3 is TGTGCCAGCAGTTTAGGGCAGTTAGCCAAAAACATTCAGTACTTC. Its protein is CASSLGQLAKNIQYF.

The chain combines TRBV12-5 with TRBJ1-5, with 9 bases identical to TRBD1. The V gene's germline CDR1 is LGHNT and CDR2 FRNRAP. With V trimmed by 3 bases and J by 7 bases, 4 bases remained unmatched. The CDR3 has 14 residues. The CDR3: CASGFGQGKQPQHF. The DNA of the CDR3 is TGTGCTAGTGGTTTCGGACAGGGGAAACAGCCCCAGCATTTT. The full variable domain, its missing parts supplied by reference TRBV12-5 and TRBJ1-5, is DARVTQTPRHKVTEMGQEVTMRCQPILGHNTVFWYRQTMMQGLELLAYFRNRAPLDDSGMPKDRFSAEMPDATLATLKIQPSEPRDSAVYFCASGFGQGKQPQHFGDGTRLSIL.

The chain recombines TRBV27 with TRBJ2-7; 11 bases are a match to TRBD2. The CDR3 consists of 17 residues. Looked up from germline, CDR1 is MNHEY and CDR2 is SMNVEV (reference sequence). V lost 3 bases, J lost 3 bases, and 10 bases stayed unmatched. The CDR3 bases are TGTGCCAGCAGTTTTGGGCTAGCGGGAGGTGGCCTCTACGAGCAGTACTTC. Protein product: CASSFGLAGGGLYEQYF.

The chain couples TRBV5-8 to TRBJ2-2; TRBD2 agrees at 11 bases. J gave up 4 bases and V 4 bases, and 6 bases lay outside the gene matches. CDR1 SGHTS and CDR2 YDEGEE come from the germline V gene. The CDR3 has 16 residues. The DNA for the CDR3 is TGTGCCAGCAGCCGCTCCGGGACTAGCGGCACCGGGGAGCTGTTTTTT. Protein: CASSRSGTSGTGELFF.

The gene calls are TRBV7-9 and TRBJ1-2, with 7 bases lining up with TRBD1. J lost 5 bases, V lost 5 bases, and 14 bases had no gene match. CDR1 and CDR2 from the germline V gene are SEHNR and FQNEAQ (reference sequence). CDR3 length equals 16 residues. The CDR3 region has the DNA TGTGCCAGCAGCCGGGACACAGGGGTTGGAGGGTATGGCTACACCTTC. Amino acids: CASSRDTGVGGYGYTF.

The CDR3 here is CASSLVVSDSYEQYF. CDR3 nucleotide sequence: TGTGCCAGCAGCTTGGTGGTCAGTGACTCCTACGAGCAGTACTTC. The V call is TRBV5-5, the J call TRBJ2-7; D is unclear. Trimming cost V 0 bases and J 0 bases, with 10 bases left between them. Germline V gene data show CDR1 as SGHKS and CDR2 as YYEKEE (reference sequence). The CDR3 consists of 15 residues.

This clone was seen just once. The rearrangement uses TRBV10-3 and TRBJ1-3; D call uncertain. CDR1 ENHRY and CDR2 SYGVKD come from the germline V gene. Trimming left V 7 bases short and J 3 bases short, with 10 bases between. The CDR3 is 13 residues long. The CDR3 nucleotides read TGTGCCATCACCAGGATGGGTGGAAACACCATATATTTT. This translates into CAITRMGGNTIYF.

The sample holds one count of this clone. The V gene is TRBV9, the J gene TRBJ2-7, with 10 bases identical to TRBD1. Unmatched junction bases numbered 3, after V lost 3 bases and J lost 3 bases. The germline V gene has CDR1 SGDLS and CDR2 YYNGEE. The CDR3 runs to 14 residues. This CDR3 is CASSEGDRGYEQYF. CDR3 bases: TGTGCCAGCAGCGAGGGGGACAGGGGCTACGAGCAGTACTTC. Using reference TRBV9 and TRBJ2-7 for the parts outside the CDR3, the full variable domain is DSGVTQTPKHLITATGQRVTLRCSPRSGDLSVYWYQQSLDQGLQFLIQYYNGEERAKGNILERFSAQQFPDLHSELNLSSLELGDSALYFCASSEGDRGYEQYFGPGTRLTVT.